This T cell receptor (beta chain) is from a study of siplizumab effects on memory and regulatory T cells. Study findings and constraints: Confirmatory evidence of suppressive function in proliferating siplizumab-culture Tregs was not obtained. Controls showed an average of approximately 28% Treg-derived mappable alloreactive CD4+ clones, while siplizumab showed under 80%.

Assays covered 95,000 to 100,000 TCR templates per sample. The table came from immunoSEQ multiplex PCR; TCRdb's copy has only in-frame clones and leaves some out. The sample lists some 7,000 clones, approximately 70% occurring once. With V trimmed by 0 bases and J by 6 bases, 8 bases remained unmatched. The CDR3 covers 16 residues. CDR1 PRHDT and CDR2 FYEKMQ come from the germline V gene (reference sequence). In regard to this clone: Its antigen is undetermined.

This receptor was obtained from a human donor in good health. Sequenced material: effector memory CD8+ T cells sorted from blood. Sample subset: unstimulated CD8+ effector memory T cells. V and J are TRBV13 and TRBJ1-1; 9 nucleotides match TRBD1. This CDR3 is CASSLGLVGQGAEAFF. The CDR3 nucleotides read TGTGCCAGCAGCTTAGGCCTCGTGGGACAGGGCGCTGAAGCTTTCTTT. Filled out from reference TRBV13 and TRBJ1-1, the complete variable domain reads AAGVIQSPRHLIKEKRETATLKCYPIPRHDTVYWYQQGPGQDPQFLISFYEKMQSDKGSIPDRFSAQQFSDYHSELNMSSLELGDSALYFCASSLGLVGQGAEAFFGQGTRLTVV.